A single sample gave rise to the 10 T cell receptor beta chains below, sequenced in a study of cytomegalovirus exposure and HLA in healthy donors. PCR involved 60 Vbeta and 13 Jbeta primers. Clones were read by immunoSEQ multiplex PCR, and TCRdb kept only the in-frame ones, dropping some. This table holds over 70,000 clones, roughly two thirds found once. The material sequenced was PBMCs. The source of these receptors is a middle-aged man in good health and CMV-seropositive.

The chain carries TRBV7-3 and TRBJ2-2, with D maybe TRBD1 (6 bases). The CDR3 runs 15 residues. From germline, CDR1 is SGHTA and CDR2 FQGTGA. V was shortened by 4 bases and J by 0 bases, with 9 bases between the two germline ends. CDR3 sequence (DNA): TGTGCCAGCAGCTCCAGGGGTCCGAACACCGGGGAGCTGTTTTTT. It specifies CASSSRGPNTGELFF.

V gene TRBV5-1 combines with J gene TRBJ2-3, with TRBD2 matching 10 bases. Trimming took 0 bases from V and 0 from J; bases not matched to a gene: 7. This CDR3 spans 18 amino acids. Germline assignment: CDR1 SGHRS and CDR2 YFSETQ. CDR3 residues: CASSLGGLAWGSTDTQYF. CDR3 in DNA: TGCGCCAGCAGCTTGGGGGGACTAGCGTGGGGAAGCACAGATACGCAGTATTTT.

The chain combines TRBV4-1 with TRBJ1-4, with D possibly TRBD1 on 6 matching bases. Germline V gene data show CDR1 as MGHRA and CDR2 as YSYEKL. Trimming left V 4 bases short and J 5 bases short, with 14 bases between. This CDR3 is built from 15 residues. The CDR3 DNA is TGCGCCAGCAGCCCCTGGGGGGGGACAAATGAAAAACTGTTTTTT. Its translation is CASSPWGGTNEKLFF.

V gene TRBV4-1 combines with J gene TRBJ2-2; TRBD2 aligns across 8 bases. The CDR3 sequence is 18 residues long. Germline CDR1 reads MGHRA; CDR2 reads YSYEKL. The J segment lost 8 bases and the V segment lost 0 bases, leaving 14 bases of the junction unmatched. Here the CDR3 reads CASSQEGNSGTSMGELFF. In DNA form, the CDR3 reads TGCGCCAGCAGCCAAGAGGGCAATAGCGGGACCTCTATGGGGGAGCTGTTTTTT.

The chain recombines TRBV21-1 with TRBJ1-6; the table's D call, TRBD1, was not checked against the DNA. TRBV21-1 is flagged as a pseudogene. The CDR3 is 16 amino acids. CDR3: CASSNQGVGEDSPLHF. CDR3 bases: TGTGCCAGCAGCAATCAGGGGGTGGGGGAGGATTCACCCCTCCACTTT.

The rearrangement joins TRBV2 to TRBJ1-6; possibly TRBD1 for D (5 bases). Germline V gene data show CDR1 as SNHLY and CDR2 as FYNNEI. This CDR3 spans 14 amino acids. Between the trimmed V and J ends, which lost 8 bases and 4 bases, there was a span of 12 bases. This CDR3 reads CASLPQGYNSPLHF. The CDR3 region has the DNA TGTGCCAGCCTACCGCAGGGTTATAATTCACCCCTCCACTTT.

The chain links TRBV5-1 to TRBJ1-5; 9 bases are shared with TRBD1. Germline CDR1 and CDR2: SGHRS and YFSETQ. With V trimmed by 5 bases and J by 6 bases, 9 bases remained unmatched. The CDR3 extends over 15 amino acids. The CDR3 is CASRKTGGRTQPQHF. The DNA of the CDR3 is TGCGCCAGCAGGAAGACAGGGGGGCGAACTCAGCCCCAGCATTTT.

This clone was counted a few times. This chain uses TRBV28 with TRBJ1-5; D possibly corresponds to TRBD1 (5 bases). Germline assignment: CDR1 MDHEN and CDR2 SYDVKM. CDR3 length equals 19 residues. The ends were cut back, 3 bases at V and 0 bases at J, with 21 bases in the middle. CDR3 residues: CASSFVSGRVSYSNQPQHF. The DNA of the CDR3 is TGTGCCAGCAGTTTCGTATCTGGCAGGGTATCCTATAGCAATCAGCCCCAGCATTTT.

V gene TRBV7-2 combines with J gene TRBJ2-2; 9 nucleotides agree with TRBD1. The germline V gene encodes CDR1 SGHTA and CDR2 FQGNSA. The CDR3 length is 17 residues. The J segment lost 4 bases and the V segment lost 5 bases, leaving 11 bases of the junction unmatched. In DNA, the CDR3 is TGTGCCAGCAGCCCCTCCTCCGGGACAGGGTTCACCGGGGAGCTGTTTTTT. Its translation is CASSPSSGTGFTGELFF.

This rearrangement joins TRBV7-2 to TRBJ2-1; 15 bases are shared with TRBD2. With V trimmed by 3 bases and J by 12 bases, 6 bases remained unmatched. The CDR3 runs to 15 residues. The germline gives CDR1 SGHTA, CDR2 FQGNSA. This CDR3 is CASSFSGTSGRRQFF. The CDR3 nucleotides are TGTGCCAGCAGCTTCTCCGGGACTAGCGGGAGGCGGCAGTTCTTC.